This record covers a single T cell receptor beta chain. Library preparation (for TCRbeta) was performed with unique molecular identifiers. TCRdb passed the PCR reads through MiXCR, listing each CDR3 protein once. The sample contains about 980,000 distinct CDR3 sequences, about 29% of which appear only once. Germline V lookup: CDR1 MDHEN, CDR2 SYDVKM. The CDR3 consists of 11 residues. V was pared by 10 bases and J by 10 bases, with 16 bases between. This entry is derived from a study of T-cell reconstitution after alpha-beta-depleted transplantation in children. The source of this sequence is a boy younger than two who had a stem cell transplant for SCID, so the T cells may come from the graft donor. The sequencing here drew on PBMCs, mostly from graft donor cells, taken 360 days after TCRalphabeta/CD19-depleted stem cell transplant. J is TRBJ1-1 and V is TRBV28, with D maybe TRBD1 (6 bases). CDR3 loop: CATDSGAGAFF. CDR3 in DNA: TGTGCCACCGACTCAGGGGCTGGAGCTTTCTTT. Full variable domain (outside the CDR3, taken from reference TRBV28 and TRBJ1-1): DVKVTQSSRYLVKRTGEKVFLECVQDMDHENMFWYRQDPGLGLRLIYFSYDVKMKEKGDIPEGYSVSREKKERFSLILESASTNQTSMYLCATDSGAGAFFGQGTRLTVV.